This T cell receptor (beta chain) comes out of a study of OX40 agonist ivuxolimab in advanced cancers. For the wider study: The costimulatory receptor OX40 (CD134) was targeted by ivuxolimab, a fully human IgG2 agonistic monoclonal antibody. Intravenous ivuxolimab was administered to patients every 2 weeks at six dose levels: 0.01, 0.1, 0.3, 1.5, 3 and 10 mg/kg. Of the approximately 50 dose-escalation patients, hepatocellular carcinoma was present in 19, melanoma in around 15, renal cell carcinoma in 9 and head and neck cancer in 9. The dose-escalation cohort was roughly 80% male with a mean age of around 64 years, ranging from roughly 20 to 80. Patients were allowed to have had prior anti-PD-1, anti-PD-L1 or anti-CTLA-4 therapy, and around 37% of the dose-escalation patients had previously received checkpoint inhibitors. Partial responses were achieved by three dose-escalation patients, of whom one had hepatocellular carcinoma and two had cutaneous melanoma. The purpose of peripheral TCRbeta sequencing was to test whether ivuxolimab changed TCR sequence diversity and led to clonal T-cell expansion. The paper describes the monotherapy dose-escalation part (N = 52 patients) of the phase I trial of ivuxolimab.

The paper as a whole reports these results and caveats: On average, CD8+ T cells showed more expanded clones than CD4+ T cells after ivuxolimab. Low levels of normalized T-cell clonal expansion were also seen in some nonresponding patients. In the 0.1-3.0 mg/kg groups, partial responders were among the patients with the lowest normalized peripheral clonal expansion, particularly in CD8+ T cells. At doses of 0.1 to 3.0 mg/kg, clonal expansion of both CD4+ and CD8+ blood T cells was observed from baseline to week 6. Which antigens the clonally expanded peripheral T cells were specific for was not determined.

For sequencing of the TCRbeta CDR3 region, genomic DNA was extracted from the sorted cells. The immunoSEQ Assay was used to sequence the TCRbeta CDR3 regions. The table comes from immuneACCESS by way of TCRdb, which keeps in-frame sequences with V and J called. Part of the clones is missing from these tables; in studies checked, under half for an unresolved V gene and the rest for unknown reasons. The sample table lists roughly 37,000 clones, around two thirds of them with a count of one. The top ten clones comprise 18% of the sample. The trial excluded patients who had a history of autoimmune disease or who were on systemic immunosuppression. Peripheral blood for TCR sequencing was drawn from every dose cohort at baseline, at cycle 4 day 1 and at cycle 7 day 1. The samples were drawn from a first-in-human, open-label, multicenter phase I dose-escalation trial of ivuxolimab. The trial enrolled adults with locally advanced or metastatic head and neck squamous cell, hepatocellular, melanoma or renal cell carcinoma. Before TCR sequencing, CD4+ T cells and CD8+ T cells were sorted from peripheral blood as separate populations.

Based on the germline V gene, the CDR1 and CDR2 sequences are SGHDT and YYEEEE. Deletion took 4 bases off V and 6 bases off J, with a span of 10 bases between the germline ends. There are 12 amino acids in the CDR3, from cysteine to phenylalanine inclusive. Kept here is only the CDR3 DNA, which spans 36 bases and is read in frame from base 1. Notes on this clone: Its antigen is unknown. Base qualities are missing; no much larger clone stands one base away.

The starting material was CD4+ or CD8+ T cells sorted from blood, obtained in a trial of the OX40 agonist ivuxolimab. The TCR sequence derives from an adult with an advanced solid tumor such as melanoma, head and neck, liver or kidney cancer. The chain couples TRBV5-6 to TRBJ1-2; TRBD1 might be the D gene, on 5 matching bases. The CDR3 has the sequence CASSLATDGYTF. The DNA is as follows: TGTGCCAGCAGCCTAGCGACAGATGGCTACACCTTC. The full variable domain, with segments outside the CDR3 supplied by the reference TRBV5-6 and TRBJ1-2 proteins, appears as DAGVTQSPTHLIKTRGQQVTLRCSPKSGHDTVSWYQQALGQGPQFIFQYYEEEERQRGNFPDRFSGHQFPNYSSELNVNALLLGDSALYLCASSLATDGYTFGSGTRLTVV.